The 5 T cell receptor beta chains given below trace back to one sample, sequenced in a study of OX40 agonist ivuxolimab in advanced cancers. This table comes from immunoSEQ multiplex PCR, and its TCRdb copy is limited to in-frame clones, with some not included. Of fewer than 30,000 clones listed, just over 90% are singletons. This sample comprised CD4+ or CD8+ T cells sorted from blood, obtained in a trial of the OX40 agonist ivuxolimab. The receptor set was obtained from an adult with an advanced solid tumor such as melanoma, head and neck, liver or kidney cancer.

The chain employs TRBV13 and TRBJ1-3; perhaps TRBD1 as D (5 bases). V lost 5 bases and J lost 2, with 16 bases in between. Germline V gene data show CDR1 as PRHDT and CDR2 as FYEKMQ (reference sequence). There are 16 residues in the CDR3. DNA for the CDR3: TGTGCCAGCAGCGAAAGATCAGGGTTTACTGGAAACACCATATATTTT. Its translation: CASSERSGFTGNTIYF.

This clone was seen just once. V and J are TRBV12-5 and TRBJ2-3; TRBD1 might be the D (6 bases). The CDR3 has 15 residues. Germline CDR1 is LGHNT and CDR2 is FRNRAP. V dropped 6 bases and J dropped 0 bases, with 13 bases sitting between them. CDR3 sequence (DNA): TGTGCTAGTGGCCTGGGGGCAGGGAGCACAGATACGCAGTATTTT. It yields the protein CASGLGAGSTDTQYF.

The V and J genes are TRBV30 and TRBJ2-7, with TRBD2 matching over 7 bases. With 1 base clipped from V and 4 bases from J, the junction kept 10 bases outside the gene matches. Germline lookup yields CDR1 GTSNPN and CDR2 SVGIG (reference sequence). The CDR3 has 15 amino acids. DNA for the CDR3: TGTGCCTGGAGTGCTCCCCGGGAGGTTGGTTACGAGCAGTACTTC. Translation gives CAWSAPREVGYEQYF.

CDR3 DNA sequence: TGTGCCAGCAGCTGGGGGACAGGGGTCGACACTGAAGCTTTCTTT. Translating it yields CASSWGTGVDTEAFF. The rearrangement joins TRBV9 to TRBJ1-1; 10 bases align to TRBD1. The ends lost 4 bases at V and 3 bases at J; junction bases unmatched: 6. The V gene's germline CDR1 is SGDLS and CDR2 YYNGEE. This CDR3 has 15 amino acids.

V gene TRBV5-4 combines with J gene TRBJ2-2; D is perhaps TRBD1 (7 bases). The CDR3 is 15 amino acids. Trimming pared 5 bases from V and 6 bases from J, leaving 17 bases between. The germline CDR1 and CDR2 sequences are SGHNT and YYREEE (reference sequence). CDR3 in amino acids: CASSFDREVPGELFF. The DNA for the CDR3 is TGTGCCAGCAGTTTTGACAGGGAGGTTCCCGGGGAGCTGTTTTTT. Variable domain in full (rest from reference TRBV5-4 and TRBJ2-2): ETGVTQSPTHLIKTRGQQVTLRCSSQSGHNTVSWYQQALGQGPQFIFQYYREEENGRGNFPPRFSGLQFPNYSSELNVNALELDDSALYLCASSFDREVPGELFFGEGSRLTVL.